This T cell receptor (beta chain) was recorded in a study of blood T cell repertoires in COVID-19. At the level of the study: Researchers got acute and convalescent COVID-19 samples from the United States, Italy and Spain.

Generated by immunoSEQ multiplex PCR, the TCRdb table keeps only in-frame clones and is missing some. The sample includes approximately 100,000 clones, 85% of them seen just once. The germline V gene has CDR1 LGHNA and CDR2 YNFKEQ. CDR3 length equals 16 residues. V was trimmed by 0 bases and J by 4 bases, leaving 13 bases between them. Material: peripheral blood. The TCR originated in a woman in her sixties or seventies with active or convalescent COVID-19. This chain links TRBV4-2 with TRBJ2-1; a weak D match, TRBD2 (7 bases). The CDR3 reads CASSQDVGGRYNEQFF. The CDR3 region has the DNA TGTGCCAGCAGCCAAGACGTCGGGGGGCGTTACAATGAGCAGTTCTTC.